The 18 T cell receptor beta chains listed next were all sequenced from one sample in a study of T-cell memory formation after mild COVID-19 (dated by TCRdb to the early 2020s). Libraries were constructed by 5' RACE. The sample was run on an Illumina NovaSeq 6000. The public reads were reprocessed in TCRdb via fastp at Q25 and MiXCR, keeping in-frame beta chains. Rows merge per CDR3 protein into single entries with the most common DNA and genes. In this sample the table shows hundreds of thousands of distinct CDR3 sequences, around 17% of which occur a single time. Of the sample, around 11% is held by the ten largest clones. Source material: PBMCs or a T cell subset sorted from them (not recorded which). These receptors all come from an adult woman who had mild COVID-19 (a few samples of this study predate the infection). The sample titles of this study are shuffled in the database, so cell type and time point are left out; the donor was told from shared clones.

V usage is TRBV5-5 and J usage is TRBJ2-7; TRBD1 matches at 7 bases. The J segment lost 2 bases and the V segment lost 5 bases, leaving 10 bases of the junction unmatched. This CDR3 has 15 amino acids. Germline CDR1 reads SGHKS; CDR2 reads YYEKEE (reference sequence). CDR3: CASSPEMDRTYEQYF. The CDR3 bases are TGTGCCAGCAGTCCTGAAATGGACAGGACCTACGAGCAGTACTTC.

The CDR3 DNA sequence: TGCAGCGTTGGTGTCACTGAAGCTTTCTTT. Amino acid sequence: CSVGVTEAFF. V is TRBV29-1 and J is TRBJ1-1; D gene ambiguous. The germline CDR1 and CDR2 sequences are SQVTM and ANQGSEA. V lost 4 bases and J lost 4, with 4 bases in between. This CDR3 has 10 residues.

The chain combines TRBV5-5 with TRBJ2-7, with D hard to call. Germline V gives CDR1 SGHKS, CDR2 YYEKEE (reference sequence). The CDR3 has 16 amino acids. Trimming cost V 0 bases and J 2 bases, with 15 bases left between them. The CDR3: CASSLALRSLTYEQYF. The CDR3 DNA reads as TGTGCCAGCAGCTTGGCTCTGAGGTCATTAACCTACGAGCAGTACTTC. The whole variable domain, filled in from reference TRBV5-5 and TRBJ2-7, reads DAGVTQSPTHLIKTRGQQVTLRCSPISGHKSVSWYQQVLGQGPQFIFQYYEKEERGRGNFPDRFSARQFPNYSSELNVNALLLGDSALYLCASSLALRSLTYEQYFGPGTRLTVT.

This clonotype was recorded many times. The V call is TRBV4-2, the J call TRBJ1-2, with 7 nucleotides matching TRBD1. The CDR3 extends over 15 amino acids. The V segment lost 4 bases and the J segment 3 bases; nucleotides outside the gene matches: 8. Per the germline V gene, CDR1 is LGHNA and CDR2 is YNFKEQ. The CDR3 loop is CASSRGEGGYYGYTF. In nucleotides, the CDR3 is TGTGCCAGCAGCCGGGGGGAAGGGGGCTACTATGGCTACACCTTC.

This rearrangement joins TRBV18 to TRBJ2-5; 10 positions match TRBD2. V was clipped by 2 bases and J by 4 bases; unmatched bases: 7. The CDR3 length is 16 residues. Germline V gene data show CDR1 as KGHSH and CDR2 as LQKENI. CDR3 sequence: CASSPSLAGEGETQYF. The CDR3 DNA reads as TGTGCCAGCTCACCATCTCTAGCGGGAGAGGGAGAGACCCAGTACTTC.

The chain employs TRBV12-3 or TRBV12-4 and TRBJ1-5; 10 bases map to TRBD1. Trimming removed 6 bases from V and 2 bases from J; junction bases left unmatched: 7. The CDR3 extends over 16 amino acids. The CDR3 protein is CASSLGGTGGNQPQHF. The CDR3 nucleotides read TGTGCCAGCAGCCTTGGGGGGACAGGGGGCAATCAGCCCCAGCATTTT.

The chain is built from TRBV27 and TRBJ2-3; 7 nucleotides agree with TRBD1. The trim removed 5 bases at V and 0 bases at J, leaving 14 bases unmatched. The CDR3 is 18 amino acids. The V gene's germline CDR1 is MNHEY and CDR2 SMNVEV (reference sequence). The CDR3 here is CASSPDTGTAASTDTQYF. For the CDR3, the DNA is TGTGCCAGCAGTCCTGACACCGGGACAGCAGCTAGCACAGATACGCAGTATTTT.

In its sample, this clonotype was seen a few times. The chain links TRBV19 to TRBJ1-5; perhaps TRBD1 as D (5 bases). Per the germline V gene, CDR1 is LNHDA and CDR2 is SQIVND (reference sequence). With 3 bases removed from V and 4 bases from J, the gap between germline ends came to 13 bases. The CDR3 extends over 15 amino acids. CDR3: CASSIGQGANQPQHF. CDR3 in DNA: TGTGCCAGTAGTATTGGGCAGGGAGCAAATCAGCCCCAGCATTTT.

There are a few counts of this clonotype. V usage is TRBV15 and J usage is TRBJ2-1; TRBD2 might be the D (6 bases). V lost 5 bases and J lost 6, with 14 bases in between. The CDR3 spans 14 residues. CDR1 is LNHNV and CDR2 is YYDKDF in the germline V gene (reference sequence). CDR3 in DNA: TGTGCCACCAGCCGCTTCGACGGGAGCAATGAGCAGTTCTTC. Its protein product is CATSRFDGSNEQFF.

The J gene is TRBJ2-1, the V gene TRBV6-5; the match to TRBD1 covers 7 bases. The CDR3 contains 12 residues. Looked up from germline, CDR1 is MNHEY and CDR2 is SVGAGI. V trimming: 10 bases; J trimming: 12 bases; junction bases outside the gene matches: 12. The CDR3 sequence: CATRTGNLVQFF. The CDR3 bases are TGTGCCACCAGGACAGGAAATTTGGTGCAGTTCTTC.

This clonotype was found many times. This chain uses TRBV5-1 with TRBJ2-1; unclear D gene. The V and J ends lost 0 bases and 5 bases respectively, with 6 bases between them. In germline, CDR1 is SGHRS, CDR2 YFSETQ. The CDR3 loop spans 13 amino acids. Written as DNA, the CDR3 is TGCGCCAGCAGCTTGGGCGGACACAATGAGCAGTTCTTC. Amino acid sequence: CASSLGGHNEQFF.

In the case of this clonotype: The junction departs from the called germline gene at one end, perhaps through a read error. The rearrangement links TRBV24-1 to TRBJ2-1, with D possibly being TRBD2 (6 bases). Germline V gene data show CDR1 as KGHDR and CDR2 as SFDVKD. The CDR3 is 13 residues long. The CDR3 reads CATSDLREKRVCF. The CDR3 DNA sequence: TGTGCCACCAGTGATTTGCGGGAGAAGCGCGTGTGCTTC.

The chain is built from TRBV6-2 or TRBV6-3 and TRBJ2-2; a possible D gene is TRBD1 (5 bases). Germline V CDR1 and CDR2: MNHEY, SVGEGT. This CDR3 contains 15 residues. Trimming left V 2 bases short and J 0 bases short, with 7 bases between. The CDR3 DNA sequence: TGTGCCAGCAGTTACGCGACAGCGAACACCGGGGAGCTGTTTTTT. As protein: CASSYATANTGELFF.

This chain uses TRBV15 with TRBJ2-3, with 8 bases aligning to TRBD1. This CDR3 comprises 17 residues. Germline V gene lookup returns CDR1 LNHNV and CDR2 YYDKDF (reference sequence). Unmatched junction bases numbered 10, after V lost 3 bases and J lost 2 bases. CDR3 in amino acids: CATSSDDRGLHTDTQYF. CDR3 coding DNA: TGTGCCACCAGCAGTGATGACAGGGGCCTCCACACAGATACGCAGTATTTT.

This sequence joins TRBV27 and TRBJ1-1; D is unclear. The CDR3 length is 14 residues. The germline gives CDR1 MNHEY, CDR2 SMNVEV (reference sequence). Trimming took off 1 base at V and 1 base at J, with 7 bases between the two ends. As DNA, the CDR3 is TGTGCCAGCAGTTTATTTCCAGGGAACACTGAAGCTTTCTTT. Protein product: CASSLFPGNTEAFF.

There are a few counts of this clonotype. This chain connects TRBV7-8 to TRBJ1-1; 9 bases align to TRBD1. Germline CDR1 is SGHVS and CDR2 is FQNEAQ. The V and J ends lost 5 bases and 11 bases, in that order; junction bases with no gene match: 12. This CDR3 spans 14 amino acids. The CDR3 loop reads CASSPPRYRGPAFF. The CDR3 DNA sequence: TGTGCCAGCAGCCCACCCCGATACAGGGGGCCGGCTTTCTTT.

This clonotype was recorded a few times. CDR3 sequence: CASSDTRGPEKLFF. CDR3 coding DNA: TGTGCCAGCAGTGATACCAGGGGCCCCGAAAAACTGTTTTTT. The chain joins TRBV25-1 to TRBJ1-4, with D possibly matching TRBD1 (6 bases). Between the trimmed V and J ends, which lost 3 bases and 8 bases, there was a span of 13 bases. The CDR3 covers 14 residues. In germline, CDR1 is MGHDK, CDR2 SYGVNS.

This clonotype has more than one count but fewer than ten. The rearrangement links TRBV7-2 to TRBJ2-7; the D gene is possibly TRBD1 (5 bases). The V end lost 4 bases, the J end lost 4 bases, and 14 bases lay between the germline ends. CDR3 length equals 14 residues. CDR1 is SGHTA and CDR2 is FQGNSA in the germline V gene. As DNA, the CDR3 is TGTGCCAGCAGCTCCCTTGTCAGGGCTTACGAGCAGTACTTC. Translating it yields CASSSLVRAYEQYF.